This T cell receptor beta chain derives from a study of graft-versus-host responses after intestinal transplantation. Profiled with immunoSEQ multiplex PCR; TCRdb holds only in-frame clones, not every one. The data contain 100,000 to 120,000 clones, over 85% of them singletons. Concerning this clone: Its target is unknown.

The study, taken as a whole, reports: In patients with graft-donor T cell macrochimerism, allograft graft-versus-host to host-versus-graft clonal ratios were high. Researchers found peak circulating GvH clone levels linked to early post-transplant HvG declines.

The CDR3 loop spans 14 amino acids. V lost 2 bases and J lost 6; bases outside the gene matches: 3. CDR1 and CDR2 (germline): MNHEY, SMNVEV (reference sequence). The V call is TRBV27, the J call TRBJ2-1; 8 bases are shared with TRBD1. The TCR comes from a human donor who received an intestinal transplant. This specimen consisted of unstimulated CD8+ T cells sorted from spleen or lymph node cells, obtained before intestinal transplant. DNA of the CDR3: TGTGCCAGCAGTTTACAGGGGGCCTCCAATGAGCAGTTCTTC. Translated, it gives CASSLQGASNEQFF.